Listed below are T cell receptor beta chains from one sample, sequenced in a study of blood T cell repertoires in COVID-19. Data came from immunoSEQ multiplex PCR; TCRdb stores just in-frame clones and leaves some out. Found here are some 180,000 clones, approximately 86% of them singletons; the top ten hold roughly 25%. The sample taken for sequencing was PBMCs or T cells enriched from blood (not recorded which). The receptors derive from a woman between 35 and 50 years old in a cohort exposed to, infected with or recovered from COVID-19 (not recorded which). CDR3s include the opening cysteine and the closing phenylalanine or tryptophan.

j_call | v_call | cdr3_aa
TRBJ1-6 | TRBV7-2 | CASSSLLPNSPLHF
TRBJ1-1 | TRBV5-1 | CASSLEQPSHTEAFF
TRBJ2-3 | TRBV11-2 | CASSPLGGSYTDTQYF
TRBJ2-3 | TRBV3-1/TRBV3-2 | CASSAPPGQVKDTQYF
TRBJ1-4 | TRBV6-5 | CASSSSLNEKLFF
TRBJ1-5 | TRBV4-3 | CASSQGRGSQPQHF
TRBJ2-6 | TRBV14 | CASSGGLYGGGANVLTF
TRBJ1-1 | TRBV7-2 | CASSGGTGNTEAFF
TRBJ1-2 | TRBV6-5 | CASSSPGLHDGYTF
TRBJ1-2 | TRBV24-1 | CATSLQGTGYGYTF
TRBJ1-5 | TRBV30 | CAWNDRDQPQHF
TRBJ1-2 | TRBV5-8 | CASSFNSGGRGYTF
TRBJ1-3 | TRBV5-8 | CASSLGTGGRNTIYF
TRBJ1-2 | TRBV28 | CASRRNLIRDRVGYGYTF
TRBJ1-3 | TRBV19 | CASSRIRDRVGRSYSGNTIYF
TRBJ1-1 | TRBV4-1 | CASSQESRQVGNTEAFF
TRBJ2-1 | TRBV4-2 | CASSPRGLAGESSYNEQFF
TRBJ2-7 | TRBV6-1 | CASSEAGATTYEQYF
TRBJ1-1 | TRBV3-1/TRBV3-2 | CASSQETANTEAFF
TRBJ2-7 | TRBV27 | CASSPRPQTNEQYF